This entry lists 13 T cell receptor beta chains sequenced from one sample in a study of cytomegalovirus exposure and HLA in healthy donors. Assay used: immunoSEQ multiplex PCR; TCRdb lists only in-frame clones, some missing. The data hold some 140,000 clones, with 89% observed a single time. Specimen: PBMCs. These receptor sequences come from a woman between 18 and 29 years old in good health and CMV-seropositive.

This chain uses TRBV5-6 with TRBJ2-5; TRBD2 might be the D (6 bases). Per the germline V gene, CDR1 is SGHDT and CDR2 is YYEEEE. The CDR3 has 14 amino acids. V was cut by 2 bases and J by 5 bases, with 13 bases left in between. The CDR3 here is CASSFPGVRETQYF. The CDR3 DNA reads TGTGCCAGCAGCTTTCCGGGAGTTAGGGAGACCCAGTACTTC.

The CDR3 region is CASSSRTGRSSYEQYF. CDR3 bases: TGCGCCAGCAGCTCACGGACAGGGAGAAGCTCCTACGAGCAGTACTTC. V usage is TRBV5-1 and J usage is TRBJ2-7, with 8 bases that match TRBD1. CDR1 SGHRS and CDR2 YFSETQ come from the germline V gene. The CDR3 covers 16 residues. J gave up 0 bases and V 3 bases, and 8 bases lay outside the gene matches.

This chain connects TRBV11-3 to TRBJ2-2; D ambiguous. In germline, CDR1 is SGHNT, CDR2 YENEEA. This CDR3 has 12 amino acids. V was cut by 3 bases and J by 5 bases, with 4 bases left in between. DNA for the CDR3: TGTGCCAGCAGCTTCCATACCGGGGAGCTGTTTTTT. Translation: CASSFHTGELFF.

J is TRBJ1-4 and V is TRBV2; D is unresolved. CDR1 and CDR2 (germline): SNHLY, FYNNEI. CDR3 size: 11 residues. Deletions cut 10 bases from V and 3 bases from J, with 6 bases between. The CDR3 nucleotides read TGTGCCACGTCGGCTAATGAAAAACTGTTTTTT. Translated, it gives CATSANEKLFF.

Here the CDR3 reads CASSQGDIMNTEAFF. CDR3 nucleotide sequence: TGCGCCAGCAGCCAGGGGGACATTATGAACACTGAAGCTTTCTTT. The chain combines TRBV4-3 with TRBJ1-1; tentative D call: TRBD1 (6 bases). With 3 bases removed from V and 0 bases from J, the gap between germline ends came to 11 bases. Germline V gene data show CDR1 as LGHNA and CDR2 as YSLEER. The length of the CDR3 is 15 residues.

This clone was detected a few times. The chain combines TRBV7-5 with TRBJ1-1. TRBV7-5 is assigned pseudogene status. The CDR3 covers 12 residues. CDR3 amino acids: CVRSNGGTEAFF. CDR3 DNA: TGTGTCAGAAGCAATGGAGGGACTGAAGCTTTCTTT.

V gene TRBV28 combines with J gene TRBJ2-3; D is possibly TRBD1 (6 bases). The V end was cut by 6 bases, the J end by 7 bases, with 8 bases between. The CDR3 length is 11 residues. CDR1 is MDHEN, CDR2 SYDVKM, per germline. Written as DNA, the CDR3 is TGTGCCAGCAGACAGGGAAATACGCAGTATTTT. It is translated as CASRQGNTQYF.

As DNA, the CDR3 is TGTGCCAGCAGTTACCCCGGGACTAGCATCACAGATACGCAGTATTTT. It codes for CASSYPGTSITDTQYF. The chain joins TRBV9 to TRBJ2-3, with 9 nucleotides matching TRBD2. The CDR3 runs to 16 residues. Trimming removed 5 bases from V and 2 bases from J; junction bases left unmatched: 9. Germline V gene data show CDR1 as SGDLS and CDR2 as YYNGEE.

This CDR3 is CASSFRGSSYEQYF. CDR3 bases: TGTGCCAGCAGTTTTCGGGGGAGCTCCTACGAGCAGTACTTC. The chain employs TRBV27 and TRBJ2-7, with D possibly TRBD2 on 6 matching bases. Looked up from germline, CDR1 is MNHEY and CDR2 is SMNVEV (reference sequence). The CDR3 has 14 amino acids. Trimming removed 3 bases at V and 0 bases at J, with 9 bases between.

The chain joins TRBV6-5 to TRBJ1-1; weak D call: TRBD1 (5 bases). The CDR3 loop spans 14 amino acids. Deletions cut 4 bases from V and 9 bases from J, with 18 bases between. Germline V lookup: CDR1 MNHEY, CDR2 SVGAGI. The CDR3 DNA is TGTGCCAGCAGTTCCCCCCGGGAGGGGAAAAAAGCTTTCTTT. Protein sequence: CASSSPREGKKAFF.

In DNA form, the CDR3 reads TGTGCCTATTCGGGGACTGGCCTCGAGCAGTACTTC. It encodes CAYSGTGLEQYF. The J gene is TRBJ2-7, the V gene TRBV10-3; D might be TRBD2 (6 bases). CDR1 ENHRY and CDR2 SYGVKD come from the germline V gene. The V and J ends lost 11 bases and 6 bases respectively, with 17 bases between them. The CDR3 has 12 amino acids.

V usage is TRBV5-1 and J usage is TRBJ2-2; D possibly corresponds to TRBD1 (6 bases). The CDR3 is 12 amino acids. Per germline, CDR1 SGHRS and CDR2 YFSETQ. V was pared by 5 bases and J by 13 bases, with 15 bases between. CDR3 coding DNA: TGCGCCAGCAGGCCTTTACAGGGATGGCTGTTTTTT. Residues: CASRPLQGWLFF.

The CDR3 loop is CASSLRRFGDTQYF. The CDR3 DNA reads TGTGCCAGCAGCTTACGCAGGTTTGGGGATACGCAGTATTTT. This sequence joins TRBV7-8 and TRBJ2-3; D ambiguous. The CDR3 is 14 amino acids. The germline V gene has CDR1 SGHVS and CDR2 FQNEAQ. V dropped 2 bases and J dropped 6 bases, with 12 bases sitting between them.